The T cell receptor beta chain under discussion was sequenced for a study of T cell responses to AZD1222 COVID-19 vaccine. On the study more broadly: Pooled in the analysis were second doses at about 4 or about 12 weeks. Study-wide results and limits: The peak T cell response came first, and repertoires were sampled only after it. Donors, mostly white British, included more females; clonal diversity was possibly underestimated.

Assay: immunoSEQ multiplex PCR; the TCRdb copy retains only in-frame clones and omits some. The profile covers under 150,000 clones, with around 88% appearing a single time and roughly 16% taken by the ten largest. A word on this clone: Its matching antigen is unknown.

The CDR3 extends over 14 amino acids. The germline CDR1 and CDR2 sequences are SNHLY and FYNNEI. The V segment lost 6 bases and the J segment 5 bases; nucleotides outside the gene matches: 6. The specimen comprised peripheral blood, sampled on day 0 of AZD1222 vaccination. The TCR sequence derives from an adult in good health. The genes are TRBV2 and TRBJ2-2; the match to TRBD1 covers 7 bases. CDR3 DNA sequence: TGTGCCAGCAGGGGACAGCTTAAAACCGGGGAGCTGTTTTTT. Translating it yields CASRGQLKTGELFF. The complete variable domain, with remaining parts taken from reference TRBV2 and TRBJ2-2, reads EPEVTQTPSHQVTQMGQEVILRCVPISNHLYFYWYRQILGQKVEFLVSFYNNEISEKSEIFDDQFSVERPDGSNFTLKIRSTKLEDSAMYFCASRGQLKTGELFFGEGSRLTVL.